This is a list of T cell receptor beta chains from one sample in a study of T cell changes during pregnancy in multiple sclerosis. TCRdb's copy holds only in-frame clones and misses some; the assay was immunoSEQ multiplex PCR. The repertoire holds fewer than 70,000 clones, 85% to 95% seen once, with approximately 3.5% in the top ten. The material was CD8+ T cells from peripheral blood mononuclear cells, obtained in the third trimester of pregnancy. These receptors were taken from a female donor with multiple sclerosis, enrolled in a pregnancy study. The CDR3 runs from the conserved cysteine through the conserved F or W. Fields, in order: D gene, CDR3 length, clone size, J gene, V gene, CDR3 protein, CDR3 DNA. The D gene is left open where the match is weak. Some rows mark clone size as missing; the rest say once, few, many or name a class of expanded clone.

D gene: TRBD1
CDR3 length: 14
clone size: NA
J gene: TRBJ2-7
V gene: TRBV9
CDR3 protein: CASSAGGWAEEQYF
CDR3 DNA: TGTGCCAGCAGCGCAGGGGGCTGGGCCGAAGAGCAGTACTTC

D gene: TRBD1
CDR3 length: 16
clone size: NA
J gene: TRBJ1-1
V gene: TRBV7-6
CDR3 protein: CASSSGQGLMNTEAFF
CDR3 DNA: TGTGCCAGCAGCTCAGGACAGGGACTTATGAACACTGAAGCTTTCTTT

D gene: NA
CDR3 length: 14
clone size: NA
J gene: TRBJ1-1
V gene: TRBV10-2
CDR3 protein: CASTAEARNTEAFF
CDR3 DNA: TGCGCCAGCACCGCTGAGGCCAGGAACACTGAAGCTTTCTTT

D gene: NA
CDR3 length: 15
clone size: NA
J gene: TRBJ1-2
V gene: TRBV9
CDR3 protein: CASSDGGGRDYGYTF
CDR3 DNA: TGTGCCAGCAGCGATGGGGGAGGGAGGGACTATGGCTACACCTTC

D gene: NA
CDR3 length: 16
clone size: NA
J gene: TRBJ2-1
V gene: TRBV4-1
CDR3 protein: CASSQAGAGQYGEQFF
CDR3 DNA: TGCGCCAGCAGCCAAGCGGGCGCGGGTCAGTATGGTGAGCAGTTCTTC

D gene: TRBD2
CDR3 length: 16
clone size: NA
J gene: TRBJ2-3
V gene: TRBV19
CDR3 protein: CASSIGTSGLTDTQYF
CDR3 DNA: TGTGCCAGTAGTATCGGGACTAGCGGACTCACAGATACGCAGTATTTT

D gene: NA
CDR3 length: 13
clone size: NA
J gene: TRBJ2-7
V gene: TRBV5-1
CDR3 protein: CASSYGTYYEQYF
CDR3 DNA: TGCGCCAGCAGCTATGGGACATACTACGAGCAGTACTTC

D gene: NA
CDR3 length: 14
clone size: once
J gene: TRBJ2-4
V gene: TRBV7-2
CDR3 protein: CASSLDLGRGIQYF
CDR3 DNA: TGTGCCAGCAGCTTAGATCTGGGTCGCGGCATTCAGTACTTC

D gene: TRBD1
CDR3 length: 13
clone size: NA
J gene: TRBJ1-1
V gene: TRBV15
CDR3 protein: CATRGQGNTEAFF
CDR3 DNA: TGTGCCACCAGGGGACAGGGAAACACTGAAGCTTTCTTT

D gene: TRBD2
CDR3 length: 13
clone size: NA
J gene: TRBJ2-7
V gene: TRBV2
CDR3 protein: CASSDEAGDEQYF
CDR3 DNA: TGTGCCAGCAGTGACGAAGCGGGAGACGAGCAGTACTTC

D gene: TRBD1
CDR3 length: 14
clone size: NA
J gene: TRBJ1-2
V gene: TRBV6-5
CDR3 protein: CASSLQGQIYGYTF
CDR3 DNA: TGTGCCAGCAGTCTACAGGGACAGATCTATGGCTACACCTTC

D gene: NA
CDR3 length: 16
clone size: once
J gene: TRBJ2-1
V gene: TRBV12-5
CDR3 protein: CASGFSPRGSYNEQFF
CDR3 DNA: TGTGCTAGTGGTTTCTCCCCCCGGGGCTCCTACAATGAGCAGTTCTTC

D gene: TRBD1
CDR3 length: 15
clone size: NA
J gene: TRBJ2-7
V gene: TRBV5-6
CDR3 protein: CASSPDRGLSYEQYF
CDR3 DNA: TGTGCCAGCAGTCCGGACAGGGGGCTCTCCTACGAGCAGTACTTC

D gene: NA
CDR3 length: 14
clone size: NA
J gene: TRBJ2-7
V gene: TRBV7-9
CDR3 protein: CASSLGLTVYEQYF
CDR3 DNA: TGTGCCAGCAGCTTAGGTCTGACAGTTTACGAGCAGTACTTC

D gene: TRBD2
CDR3 length: 14
clone size: NA
J gene: TRBJ2-7
V gene: TRBV27
CDR3 protein: CASSFRSGSHEQYF
CDR3 DNA: TGTGCCAGCAGTTTCCGTAGCGGGAGTCACGAGCAGTACTTC

D gene: NA
CDR3 length: 13
clone size: NA
J gene: TRBJ1-1
V gene: TRBV27
CDR3 protein: CASSLEENLEAFF
CDR3 DNA: TGTGCCAGCAGTTTAGAGGAAAACCTTGAAGCTTTCTTT

D gene: TRBD2
CDR3 length: 15
clone size: NA
J gene: TRBJ2-1
V gene: TRBV27
CDR3 protein: CASSWLAGGIHEQFF
CDR3 DNA: TGTGCCAGCAGTTGGTTGGCGGGAGGAATCCATGAGCAGTTCTTC

D gene: NA
CDR3 length: 19
clone size: NA
J gene: TRBJ2-5
V gene: TRBV7-9
CDR3 protein: CASSLIGGFTTHNQETQYF
CDR3 DNA: TGTGCCAGCAGCTTAATTGGTGGCTTTACGACACATAACCAAGAGACCCAGTACTTC

D gene: NA
CDR3 length: 15
clone size: NA
J gene: TRBJ1-1
V gene: TRBV4-1
CDR3 protein: CASSQVGGGNTEAFF
CDR3 DNA: TGCGCCAGCAGCCAAGTCGGTGGGGGCAACACTGAAGCTTTCTTT

D gene: NA
CDR3 length: 12
clone size: NA
J gene: TRBJ1-1
V gene: TRBV4-2
CDR3 protein: CASSQGNREAFF
CDR3 DNA: TGTGCCAGCAGCCAAGGTAACAGGGAAGCTTTCTTT

D gene: NA
CDR3 length: 16
clone size: once
J gene: TRBJ2-7
V gene: TRBV4-1
CDR3 protein: CASSQDPQTGSGEQYF
CDR3 DNA: TGCGCCAGCAGCCAAGATCCGCAGACAGGATCGGGCGAGCAGTACTTC

D gene: NA
CDR3 length: 12
clone size: NA
J gene: TRBJ2-7
V gene: TRBV27
CDR3 protein: CASSFTVSEQYF
CDR3 DNA: TGTGCCAGCAGTTTTACGGTATCCGAGCAGTACTTC

D gene: NA
CDR3 length: 16
clone size: NA
J gene: TRBJ2-5
V gene: TRBV11-1
CDR3 protein: CASSLASRSEVETQYF
CDR3 DNA: TGTGCCAGCAGCTTAGCTTCTCGTAGTGAAGTCGAGACCCAGTACTTC

D gene: TRBD1
CDR3 length: 14
clone size: NA
J gene: TRBJ1-1
V gene: TRBV6-6
CDR3 protein: CAVDGDREGTEAFF
CDR3 DNA: TGTGCGGTAGATGGGGACAGGGAGGGCACTGAAGCTTTCTTT

D gene: TRBD1
CDR3 length: 17
clone size: NA
J gene: TRBJ2-3
V gene: TRBV10-3
CDR3 protein: CAIRGTGGKKGTDTQYF
CDR3 DNA: TGTGCCATCAGGGGGACAGGAGGGAAGAAGGGCACAGATACGCAGTATTTT

D gene: NA
CDR3 length: 13
clone size: NA
J gene: TRBJ1-1
V gene: TRBV10-3
CDR3 protein: CAASTDMNTEAFF
CDR3 DNA: TGTGCCGCCTCGACAGACATGAACACTGAAGCTTTCTTT

D gene: NA
CDR3 length: 15
clone size: NA
J gene: TRBJ2-1
V gene: TRBV4-1
CDR3 protein: CASSQSERGYNEQFF
CDR3 DNA: TGCGCCAGCAGCCAATCGGAAAGGGGATACAATGAGCAGTTCTTC

D gene: TRBD2
CDR3 length: 16
clone size: NA
J gene: TRBJ2-1
V gene: TRBV9
CDR3 protein: CASSVELAGAYNEQFF
CDR3 DNA: TGTGCCAGCAGCGTAGAACTAGCGGGGGCCTACAATGAGCAGTTCTTC

D gene: NA
CDR3 length: 15
clone size: NA
J gene: TRBJ1-2
V gene: TRBV9
CDR3 protein: CASSAAPGTPYGYTF
CDR3 DNA: TGTGCCAGCAGCGCCGCACCCGGGACACCTTATGGCTACACCTTC

D gene: NA
CDR3 length: 14
clone size: NA
J gene: TRBJ2-2
V gene: TRBV28
CDR3 protein: CASSLGRGTGELFF
CDR3 DNA: TGTGCCAGCAGTCTCGGGCGGGGCACCGGGGAGCTGTTTTTT

D gene: TRBD2
CDR3 length: 18
clone size: NA
J gene: TRBJ2-3
V gene: TRBV13
CDR3 protein: CASSSDLAGASSTDTQYF
CDR3 DNA: TGTGCCAGCAGCTCGGATCTAGCGGGGGCTTCAAGCACAGATACGCAGTATTTT

D gene: NA
CDR3 length: 13
clone size: NA
J gene: TRBJ2-2
V gene: TRBV19
CDR3 protein: CASSIWGVGELFF
CDR3 DNA: TGTGCCAGTAGTATTTGGGGGGTCGGGGAGCTGTTTTTT

D gene: TRBD2
CDR3 length: 18
clone size: NA
J gene: TRBJ2-7
V gene: TRBV28
CDR3 protein: CASSGGGTSGGPPHEQYF
CDR3 DNA: TGTGCCAGCAGTGGGGGAGGGACTAGCGGGGGCCCCCCGCACGAGCAGTACTTC

D gene: TRBD1
CDR3 length: 15
clone size: NA
J gene: TRBJ2-7
V gene: TRBV11-2
CDR3 protein: CASSPRDRQSYEQYF
CDR3 DNA: TGTGCCAGCAGCCCCAGGGACAGGCAGTCCTACGAGCAGTACTTC

D gene: NA
CDR3 length: 18
clone size: few
J gene: TRBJ2-5
V gene: TRBV25-1
CDR3 protein: CASSGRQTYSLYQETQYF
CDR3 DNA: TGTGCCAGCAGTGGACGACAGACTTACTCTTTGTACCAAGAGACCCAGTACTTC

D gene: NA
CDR3 length: 14
clone size: NA
J gene: TRBJ2-3
V gene: TRBV4-2
CDR3 protein: CASSPGAGTDTQYF
CDR3 DNA: TGTGCCAGCAGCCCGGGAGCTGGTACAGATACGCAGTATTTT

D gene: NA
CDR3 length: 13
clone size: NA
J gene: TRBJ1-5
V gene: TRBV5-6
CDR3 protein: CASSPQGDQPQHF
CDR3 DNA: TGTGCCAGCAGCCCGCAGGGTGACCAGCCCCAGCATTTT

D gene: TRBD2
CDR3 length: 14
clone size: once
J gene: TRBJ2-1
V gene: TRBV28
CDR3 protein: CASSLTGGSSEQFF
CDR3 DNA: TGTGCCAGCAGTCTTACGGGGGGGTCAAGTGAGCAGTTCTTC

D gene: TRBD1
CDR3 length: 15
clone size: NA
J gene: TRBJ2-7
V gene: TRBV14
CDR3 protein: CASSQGQGASYEQYF
CDR3 DNA: TGTGCCAGCAGCCAAGGACAGGGGGCTTCGTACGAGCAGTACTTC

D gene: NA
CDR3 length: 15
clone size: NA
J gene: TRBJ2-1
V gene: TRBV19
CDR3 protein: CASSIRDFRPNEQFF
CDR3 DNA: TGTGCCAGTAGTATTAGGGACTTCAGACCCAATGAGCAGTTCTTC